This TCR beta chain was recorded in a study of early T cells in non-severe SARS-CoV-2 infection. MiXCR was run by TCRdb on the 5' RACE reads, yielding one entry per CDR3 protein. The sample yields some 27,000 distinct CDR3 sequences, about 4.6% seen once. The CDR3 consists of 15 residues. The germline gives CDR1 DFQATT, CDR2 SNEGSKA (reference sequence). The junction had 14 bases not matched to a gene; V was cut back by 6 bases and J by 3 bases. The clonotype originates from an adult who was a healthcare worker with PCR-confirmed SARS-CoV-2 infection or an uninfected control (not recorded which). Specimen: whole blood. The rearrangement uses TRBV20-1 and TRBJ2-7; 7 positions agree with TRBD1. The CDR3 nucleotides are TGCAGTGCGAGGTCGGGACAGCCCATATTCTACGAGCAGTACTTC. Translation: CSARSGQPIFYEQYF.